This T cell receptor beta chain was identified in a study of cytomegalovirus exposure and HLA in healthy donors. Findings and limits, study-wide: Earlier findings revealed that most TCR beta V segments proved productive either about 87% or about 30% of the time. There were some V segments, including TRBV6-2 and TRBV6-3, excluded as indistinguishable. As immune exposure information, only CMV serostatus was available.

60 Vbeta and 13 Jbeta primers were used in PCR. The table came from immunoSEQ multiplex PCR; TCRdb's copy has only in-frame clones and leaves some out. The sample comprises tens of thousands of clones, 55% to 65% of which are singletons, and over 14% rests with the top ten. About this clone itself: The antigen is unknown.

Trimming left V 2 bases short and J 0 bases short, with 12 bases between. Germline-derived CDR1 and CDR2 are LGHNA and YSLEER. The CDR3 contains 16 residues. J is TRBJ2-3 and V is TRBV4-3; TRBD1 is a possible D gene (6 bases). This clonotype originated in a middle-aged woman in good health and CMV-seropositive. The sequencing input was PBMCs. The CDR3 is CASSQLGQRSTDTQYF. The CDR3 coding sequence is TGCGCCAGCAGCCAACTAGGACAGAGAAGCACAGATACGCAGTATTTT.